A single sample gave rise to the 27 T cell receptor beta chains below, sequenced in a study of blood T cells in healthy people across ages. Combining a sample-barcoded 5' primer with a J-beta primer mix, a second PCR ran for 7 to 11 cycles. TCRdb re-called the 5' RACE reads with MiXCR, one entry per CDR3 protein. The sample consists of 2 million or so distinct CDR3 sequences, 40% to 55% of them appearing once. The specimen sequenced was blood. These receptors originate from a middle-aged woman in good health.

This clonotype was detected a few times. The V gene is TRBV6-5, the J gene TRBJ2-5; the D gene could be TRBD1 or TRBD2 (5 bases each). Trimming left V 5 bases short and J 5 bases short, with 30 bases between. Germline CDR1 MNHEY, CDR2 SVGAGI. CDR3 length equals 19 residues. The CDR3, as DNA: TGTGCCAGCAGTAACCGGGACCCTTTGCAGTCCATTCTGGGGGAGACCCAGTACTTC. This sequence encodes CASSNRDPLQSILGETQYF.

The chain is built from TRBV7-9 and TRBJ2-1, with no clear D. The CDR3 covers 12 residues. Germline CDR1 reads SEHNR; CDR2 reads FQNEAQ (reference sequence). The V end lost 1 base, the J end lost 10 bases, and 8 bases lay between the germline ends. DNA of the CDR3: TGTGCCAGCAGCTTAGTGGCGCAGGAGCAGTTCTTC. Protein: CASSLVAQEQFF.

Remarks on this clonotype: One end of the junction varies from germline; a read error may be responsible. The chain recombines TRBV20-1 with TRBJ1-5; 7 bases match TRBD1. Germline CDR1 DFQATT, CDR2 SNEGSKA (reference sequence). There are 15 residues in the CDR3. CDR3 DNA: TGCAGTGCTAGACGGGACAGAGTTAGCAATCAGCCCCGGCATTTT. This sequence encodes CSARRDRVSNQPRHF.

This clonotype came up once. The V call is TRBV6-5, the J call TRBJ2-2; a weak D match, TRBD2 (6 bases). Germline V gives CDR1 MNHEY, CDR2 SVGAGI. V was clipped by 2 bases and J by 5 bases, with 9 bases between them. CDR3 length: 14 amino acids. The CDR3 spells CASSYLGGTGELFF. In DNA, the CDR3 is TGTGCCAGCAGTTACCTGGGGGGAACCGGGGAGCTGTTTTTT.

In nucleotides, the CDR3 is TGTGCCAGCAGCCCCCTGGGTACCCGTTACGAGCAGTACTTC. Protein: CASSPLGTRYEQYF. This chain connects TRBV11-2 to TRBJ2-7; D unclear. The V and J ends lost 5 bases and 4 bases respectively, with 15 bases between them. Per germline, CDR1 SGHAT and CDR2 FQNNGV. This CDR3 is built from 14 residues.

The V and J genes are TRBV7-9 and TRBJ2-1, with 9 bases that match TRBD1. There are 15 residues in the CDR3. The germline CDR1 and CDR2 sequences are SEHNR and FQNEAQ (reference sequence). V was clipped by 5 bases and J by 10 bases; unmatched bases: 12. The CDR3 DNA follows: TGTGCCAGCAGCCCTGGGGGGACAGGGAGAGGGGAGCAGTTCTTC. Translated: CASSPGGTGRGEQFF.

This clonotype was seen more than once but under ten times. CDR3 nucleotide sequence: TGTGCCAGCACCAACCCGGGGGAATTCTATGGCTACACCTTC. The encoded protein is CASTNPGEFYGYTF. The chain has TRBV27 and TRBJ1-2, with TRBD1 as a possible D gene (5 bases). With 7 bases removed from V and 4 bases from J, the gap between germline ends came to 16 bases. Germline V gene lookup returns CDR1 MNHEY and CDR2 SMNVEV (reference sequence). The CDR3 has 14 amino acids.

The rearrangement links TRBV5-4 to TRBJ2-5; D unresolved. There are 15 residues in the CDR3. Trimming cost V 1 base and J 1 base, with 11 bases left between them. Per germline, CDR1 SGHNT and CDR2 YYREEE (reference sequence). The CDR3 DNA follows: TGTGCCAGCAGCTTGCGGGCGTTAACCCAAGAGACCCAGTACTTC. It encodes CASSLRALTQETQYF.

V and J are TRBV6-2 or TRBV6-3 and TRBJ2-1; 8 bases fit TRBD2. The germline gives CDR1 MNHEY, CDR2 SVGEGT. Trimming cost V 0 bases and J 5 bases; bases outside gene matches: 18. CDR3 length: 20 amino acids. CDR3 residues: CASSYSNPASGSLGNNEQFF. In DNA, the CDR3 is TGTGCCAGCAGTTACTCGAACCCAGCTAGCGGGTCTCTCGGGAACAATGAGCAGTTCTTC.

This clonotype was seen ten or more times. CDR3 coding DNA: TGCGCCAGCAGCTTGGGTAGGGGTAACTATGGCTACACCTTC. Translating gives CASSLGRGNYGYTF. The V gene is TRBV5-1, the J gene TRBJ1-2; TRBD1 is a possible D gene (5 bases). Germline V gene data show CDR1 as SGHRS and CDR2 as YFSETQ. The CDR3 spans 14 residues. V lost 0 bases and J 1 base, leaving 7 bases between the germline ends.

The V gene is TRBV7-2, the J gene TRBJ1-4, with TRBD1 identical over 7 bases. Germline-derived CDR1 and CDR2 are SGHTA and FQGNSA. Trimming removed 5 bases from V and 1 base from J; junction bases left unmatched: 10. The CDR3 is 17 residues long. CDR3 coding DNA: TGTGCCAGCAGCCCTACCTACAGGGGTGTAACTAATGAAAAACTGTTTTTT. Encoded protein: CASSPTYRGVTNEKLFF.

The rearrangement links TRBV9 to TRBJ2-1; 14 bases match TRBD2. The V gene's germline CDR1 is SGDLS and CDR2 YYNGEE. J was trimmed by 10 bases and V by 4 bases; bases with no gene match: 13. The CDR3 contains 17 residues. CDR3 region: CASSTRATSGGAGEQFF. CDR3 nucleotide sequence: TGTGCCAGCAGCACCCGAGCGACTAGCGGGGGGGCAGGGGAGCAGTTCTTC.

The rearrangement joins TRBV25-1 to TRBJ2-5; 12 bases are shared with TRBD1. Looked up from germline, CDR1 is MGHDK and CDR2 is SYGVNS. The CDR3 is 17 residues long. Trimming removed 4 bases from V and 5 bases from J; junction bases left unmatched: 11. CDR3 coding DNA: TGTGCCAGCAGTGCGGCCGTGGGACAGGGGGCGCCTGAGACCCAGTACTTC. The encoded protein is CASSAAVGQGAPETQYF.

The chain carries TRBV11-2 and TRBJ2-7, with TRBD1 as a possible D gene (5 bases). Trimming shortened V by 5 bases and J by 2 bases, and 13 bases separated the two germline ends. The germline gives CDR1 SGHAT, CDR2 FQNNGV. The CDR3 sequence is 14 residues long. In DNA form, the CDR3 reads TGTGCCAGCAGCCCTCGAGGCAGGGCCTACGAGCAGTACTTC. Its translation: CASSPRGRAYEQYF.

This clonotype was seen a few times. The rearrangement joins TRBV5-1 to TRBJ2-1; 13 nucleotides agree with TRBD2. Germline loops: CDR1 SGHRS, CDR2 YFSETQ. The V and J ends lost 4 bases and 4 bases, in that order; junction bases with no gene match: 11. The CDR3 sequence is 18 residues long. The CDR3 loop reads CASSPGLAGAPGYNEQFF. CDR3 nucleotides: TGCGCCAGCAGCCCCGGACTAGCGGGGGCTCCCGGATACAATGAGCAGTTCTTC.

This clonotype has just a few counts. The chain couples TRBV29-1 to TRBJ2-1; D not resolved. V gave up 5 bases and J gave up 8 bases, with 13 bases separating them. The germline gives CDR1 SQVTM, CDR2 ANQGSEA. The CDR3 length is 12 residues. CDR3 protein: CSVPPRGDEQFF. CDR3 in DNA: TGCAGCGTTCCCCCGAGAGGTGATGAGCAGTTCTTC.

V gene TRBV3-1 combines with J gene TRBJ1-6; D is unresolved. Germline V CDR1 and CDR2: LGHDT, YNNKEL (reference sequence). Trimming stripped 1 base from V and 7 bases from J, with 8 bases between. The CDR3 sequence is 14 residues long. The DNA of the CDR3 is TGTGCCAGCAGCCAAGGAGAAGGCAATTCACCCCTCCACTTT. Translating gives CASSQGEGNSPLHF.

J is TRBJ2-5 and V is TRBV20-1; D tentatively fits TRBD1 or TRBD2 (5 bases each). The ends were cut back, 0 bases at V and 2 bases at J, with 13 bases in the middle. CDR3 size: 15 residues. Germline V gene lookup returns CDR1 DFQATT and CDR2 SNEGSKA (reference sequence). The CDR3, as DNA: TGCAGTGCTAGAGATGGGGACCCGAGACAAGAGACCCAGTACTTC. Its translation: CSARDGDPRQETQYF.

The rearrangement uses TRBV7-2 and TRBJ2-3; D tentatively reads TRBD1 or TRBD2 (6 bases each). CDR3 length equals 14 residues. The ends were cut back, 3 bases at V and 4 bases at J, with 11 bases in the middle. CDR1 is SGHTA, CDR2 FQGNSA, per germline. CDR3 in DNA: TGTGCCAGCAGCTTCGACGGGGGCGCAGATACGCAGTATTTT. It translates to CASSFDGGADTQYF.

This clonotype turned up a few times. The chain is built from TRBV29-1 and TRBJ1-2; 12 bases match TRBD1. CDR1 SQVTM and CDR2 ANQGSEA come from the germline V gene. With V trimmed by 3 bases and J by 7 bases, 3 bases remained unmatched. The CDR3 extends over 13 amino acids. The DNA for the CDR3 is TGCAGCGTTGAGGGGACAGGGGGCCTTGGCTACACCTTC. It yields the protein CSVEGTGGLGYTF.

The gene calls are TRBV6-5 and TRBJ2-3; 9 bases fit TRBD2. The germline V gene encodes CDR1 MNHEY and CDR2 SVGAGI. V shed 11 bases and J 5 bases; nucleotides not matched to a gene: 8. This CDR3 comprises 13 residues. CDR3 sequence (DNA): TGTGCCGGCGGGACTAGCCGAGGAGATACGCAGTATTTT. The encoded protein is CAGGTSRGDTQYF.

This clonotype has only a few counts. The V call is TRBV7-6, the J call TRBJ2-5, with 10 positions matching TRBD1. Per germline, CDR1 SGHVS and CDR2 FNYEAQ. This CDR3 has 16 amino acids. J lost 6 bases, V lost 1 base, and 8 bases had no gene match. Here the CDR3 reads CASSLEGTGDLKTQYF. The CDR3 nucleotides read TGTGCCAGCAGCTTAGAGGGGACAGGGGATTTAAAGACCCAGTACTTC.

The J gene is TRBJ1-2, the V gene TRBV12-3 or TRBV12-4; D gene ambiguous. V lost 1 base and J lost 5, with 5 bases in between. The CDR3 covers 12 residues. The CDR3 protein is CASSLGKYGYTF. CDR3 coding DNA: TGTGCCAGCAGTTTAGGAAAGTATGGCTACACCTTC.

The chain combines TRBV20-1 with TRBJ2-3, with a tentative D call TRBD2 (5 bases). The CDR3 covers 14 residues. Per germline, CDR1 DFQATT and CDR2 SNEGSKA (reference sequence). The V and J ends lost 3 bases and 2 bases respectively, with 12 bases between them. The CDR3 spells CSARDFPLTDTQYF. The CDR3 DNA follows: TGCAGTGCTAGGGACTTTCCCCTCACAGATACGCAGTATTTT.

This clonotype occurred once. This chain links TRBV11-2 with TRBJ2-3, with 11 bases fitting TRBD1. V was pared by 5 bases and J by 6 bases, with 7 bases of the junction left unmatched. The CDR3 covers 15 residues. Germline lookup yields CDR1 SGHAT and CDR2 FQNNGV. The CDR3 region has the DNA TGTGCCAGCAGCCCTCGGACAGGGGGCATGGATACGCAGTATTTT. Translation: CASSPRTGGMDTQYF.

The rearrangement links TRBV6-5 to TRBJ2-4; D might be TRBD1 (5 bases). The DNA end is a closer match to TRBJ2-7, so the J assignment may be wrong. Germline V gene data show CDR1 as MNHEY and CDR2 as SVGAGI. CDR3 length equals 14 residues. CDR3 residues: CASSSLTVSYEQYF. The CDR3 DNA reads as TGTGCCAGCAGTTCCTTGACAGTCTCCTACGAGCAGTACTTC.

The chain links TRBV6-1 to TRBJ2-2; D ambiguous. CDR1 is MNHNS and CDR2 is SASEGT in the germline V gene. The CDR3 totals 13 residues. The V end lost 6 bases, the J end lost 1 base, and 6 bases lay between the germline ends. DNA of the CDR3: TGTGCCAGCAGACCAGAGAACACCGGGGAGCTGTTTTTT. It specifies CASRPENTGELFF.